This TCR beta chain comes out of a study of T cell responses to AZD1222 COVID-19 vaccine. TCRdb's copy holds only in-frame clones and misses some; the assay was immunoSEQ multiplex PCR. The sample shows 120,000 or so clones, more than 65% of them seen only once. This specimen consisted of peripheral blood, obtained 28 days after the second AZD1222 dose. The sequence derives from an adult who received the AZD1222 COVID-19 vaccine.

This CDR3 is CASSSNRGPGNEKLFF. Written as DNA, the CDR3 is TGTGCCAGCTCATCCAACAGGGGCCCTGGTAATGAAAAACTGTTTTTT. V gene TRBV18 combines with J gene TRBJ1-4; TRBD1 agrees at 7 bases. The J segment lost 4 bases and the V segment lost 5 bases, leaving 10 bases of the junction unmatched. Germline CDR1 reads KGHSH; CDR2 reads LQKENI. The CDR3 covers 16 residues.